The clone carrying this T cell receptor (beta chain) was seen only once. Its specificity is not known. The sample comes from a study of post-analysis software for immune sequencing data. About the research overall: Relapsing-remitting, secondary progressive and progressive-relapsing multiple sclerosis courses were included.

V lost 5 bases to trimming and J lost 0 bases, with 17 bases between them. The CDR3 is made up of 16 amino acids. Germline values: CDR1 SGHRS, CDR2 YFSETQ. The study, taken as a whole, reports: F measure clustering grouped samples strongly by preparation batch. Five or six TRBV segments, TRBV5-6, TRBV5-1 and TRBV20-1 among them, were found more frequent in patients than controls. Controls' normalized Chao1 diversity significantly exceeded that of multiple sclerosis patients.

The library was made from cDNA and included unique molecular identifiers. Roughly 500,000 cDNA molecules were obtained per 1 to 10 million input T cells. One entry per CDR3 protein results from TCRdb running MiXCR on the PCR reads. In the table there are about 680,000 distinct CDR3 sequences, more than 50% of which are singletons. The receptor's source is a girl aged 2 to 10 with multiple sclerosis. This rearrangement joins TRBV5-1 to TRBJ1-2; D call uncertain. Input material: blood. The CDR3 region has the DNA TGCGCCAGCAGAGATGGGGATTTCACTGCTAACTATGGCTACACCTTC. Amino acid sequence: CASRDGDFTANYGYTF.